These 22 T cell receptor beta chains came from one sample sequenced in a study of PD-L1 blockade in urothelial cancer. Repertoires were generated with immunoSEQ multiplex PCR, while TCRdb's copy carries only in-frame clones and drops some. The data contain some 38,000 clones, about 85% of them singletons. Described time point: pretreatment peripheral blood. This material consisted of PBMCs, taken around atezolizumab (anti-PD-L1) treatment. All receptors derive from a man older than 75 with urothelial cancer.

The chain has TRBV6-1 and TRBJ2-7; TRBD2 matches at 7 bases. This CDR3 has 15 residues. Germline CDR1 reads MNHNS; CDR2 reads SASEGT. J was trimmed by 0 bases and V by 7 bases; bases with no gene match: 9. CDR3 protein: CASKDVGGSSYEQYF. CDR3 sequence (DNA): TGTGCCAGCAAAGACGTGGGGGGGAGCTCCTACGAGCAGTACTTC.

The gene calls are TRBV5-4 and TRBJ2-1; 11 bases match TRBD2. Trimming took 4 bases from V and 10 from J; bases not matched to a gene: 7. CDR1 is SGHNT and CDR2 is YYREEE in the germline V gene (reference sequence). The CDR3 is 14 residues long. The CDR3: CASSVTSGRGEQFF. The CDR3 bases are TGTGCCAGCAGCGTCACTAGCGGGAGAGGGGAGCAGTTCTTC. Drawing the rest from reference TRBV5-4 and TRBJ2-1, the complete variable domain is ETGVTQSPTHLIKTRGQQVTLRCSSQSGHNTVSWYQQALGQGPQFIFQYYREEENGRGNFPPRFSGLQFPNYSSELNVNALELDDSALYLCASSVTSGRGEQFFGPGTRLTVL.

A few counts support this clone. This sequence joins TRBV19 and TRBJ1-4; D gene uncertain. The CDR3 consists of 15 residues. V dropped 1 base and J dropped 0 bases, with 6 bases sitting between them. The germline V gene encodes CDR1 LNHDA and CDR2 SQIVND (reference sequence). The CDR3 DNA reads as TGTGCCAGTAGTATAGTCACAGCAACTAATGAAAAACTGTTTTTT. Amino acid sequence: CASSIVTATNEKLFF.

V usage is TRBV5-1 and J usage is TRBJ1-2; D is ambiguous. Trimming removed 4 bases at V and 4 bases at J, with 14 bases between. The CDR3 is 14 residues long. Germline V gene sequence: CDR1 SGHRS, CDR2 YFSETQ. CDR3 in DNA: TGCGCCAGCAGCCCCACGGGATTGGTCTATGGCTACACCTTC. It codes for CASSPTGLVYGYTF.

CDR3 nucleotide sequence: TGTGCCTCCAGGCAGGGGGCGGAGAAGACCCAGTACTTC. Residues: CASRQGAEKTQYF. The chain employs TRBV28 and TRBJ2-5; 8 nucleotides line up with TRBD1. The CDR3 is 13 residues long. V was pared by 11 bases and J by 6 bases, with 11 bases of the junction left unmatched. Looked up from germline, CDR1 is MDHEN and CDR2 is SYDVKM.

This chain links TRBV19 with TRBJ2-1, with a possible D match to TRBD1 (6 bases). With 6 bases removed from V and 2 bases from J, the gap between germline ends came to 14 bases. CDR1 and CDR2 from the germline V gene are LNHDA and SQIVND (reference sequence). CDR3 length equals 15 residues. The CDR3 DNA sequence: TGTGCCAGTAGCGACCGGGACACAACCTACAATGAGCAGTTCTTC. Encoded protein: CASSDRDTTYNEQFF.

This rearrangement joins TRBV28 to TRBJ2-3; the match to TRBD2 covers 11 bases. Germline V lookup: CDR1 MDHEN, CDR2 SYDVKM. The trim removed 6 bases at V and 1 base at J, leaving 9 bases unmatched. This CDR3 has 17 amino acids. CDR3 in amino acids: CASRGTSLAGGTDTQYF. DNA of the CDR3: TGTGCCAGCAGGGGTACCTCACTAGCGGGAGGCACAGATACGCAGTATTTT. Full variable domain (rest looked up from reference TRBV28 and TRBJ2-3): DVKVTQSSRYLVKRTGEKVFLECVQDMDHENMFWYRQDPGLGLRLIYFSYDVKMKEKGDIPEGYSVSREKKERFSLILESASTNQTSMYLCASRGTSLAGGTDTQYFGPGTRLTVL.

The rearrangement links TRBV7-9 to TRBJ1-1; 9 positions agree with TRBD1. Looked up from germline, CDR1 is SEHNR and CDR2 is FQNEAQ (reference sequence). The V gene end was trimmed by 5 bases and the J gene end by 5 bases; junction bases not matched to a gene: 3. CDR3 length: 13 amino acids. In nucleotides, the CDR3 is TGTGCCAGCAGCGCGACAGGGGGTACTGAAGCTTTCTTT. Amino acid sequence: CASSATGGTEAFF.

The gene calls are TRBV25-1 and TRBJ1-2; the D gene is possibly TRBD1 (5 bases). The V end lost 6 bases, the J end lost 5 bases, and 16 bases lay between the germline ends. This CDR3 has 14 amino acids. CDR1 MGHDK and CDR2 SYGVNS come from the germline V gene. DNA for the CDR3: TGTGCCAGCAGCGCTAAAGGGGCTTCTTATGGCTACACCTTC. It codes for CASSAKGASYGYTF.

J is TRBJ2-1 and V is TRBV29-1, with 10 bases fitting TRBD2. V shed 6 bases and J 1 base; nucleotides not matched to a gene: 9. The CDR3 loop spans 16 amino acids. Germline CDR1 and CDR2: SQVTM and ANQGSEA. CDR3 DNA sequence: TGCAGCGTGCGCAGCCTAGCGGGAGAATCCTACAATGAGCAGTTCTTC. Amino acid sequence: CSVRSLAGESYNEQFF.

The chain has TRBV28 and TRBJ2-5; the match to TRBD1 covers 7 bases. CDR3 length: 15 residues. V was pared by 5 bases and J by 1 base, with 7 bases of the junction left unmatched. Germline loops: CDR1 MDHEN, CDR2 SYDVKM. CDR3 sequence (DNA): TGTGCCAGCAGTACCCGGACAGGAGGCCAAGAGACCCAGTACTTC. Translated: CASSTRTGGQETQYF.

The chain employs TRBV2 and TRBJ1-1; 8 bases fit TRBD1. Trimming cost V 6 bases and J 6 bases; bases outside gene matches: 6. This CDR3 comprises 13 residues. Looked up from germline, CDR1 is SNHLY and CDR2 is FYNNEI. This CDR3 reads CASSPQGAAEAFF. The DNA for the CDR3 is TGTGCCAGCAGCCCGCAGGGGGCTGCTGAAGCTTTCTTT.

In its sample, this clone was seen a few times. The CDR3 nucleotides read TGCGCCAGCAGCTTGGGGGGCAGGGAGAACACTGAAGCTTTCTTT. Amino acid sequence: CASSLGGRENTEAFF. This chain uses TRBV5-1 with TRBJ1-1; D might be TRBD1 (5 bases). The CDR3 is 15 amino acids. Trimming stripped 0 bases from V and 1 base from J, with 10 bases between. Germline lookup yields CDR1 SGHRS and CDR2 YFSETQ. The full variable domain, completed using reference TRBV5-1 and TRBJ1-1, is KAGVTQTPRYLIKTRGQQVTLSCSPISGHRSVSWYQQTPGQGLQFLFEYFSETQRNKGNFPGRFSGRQFSNSRSEMNVSTLELGDSALYLCASSLGGRENTEAFFGQGTRLTVV.

The chain has TRBV14 and TRBJ2-7, with TRBD1 identical over 11 bases. This CDR3 has 13 amino acids. V shed 4 bases, J shed 7 bases, and the junction held 3 bases outside the gene matches. Looked up from germline, CDR1 is SGHDN and CDR2 is FVKESK. The CDR3 DNA reads as TGTGCCAGCAGCCGGACAGGGGGCCGTGAGCAGTACTTC. This encodes CASSRTGGREQYF.

This clone has a single count. The rearrangement joins TRBV27 to TRBJ2-7; 9 nucleotides agree with TRBD1. This CDR3 region has 16 residues. Per germline, CDR1 MNHEY and CDR2 SMNVEV (reference sequence). V lost 0 bases to trimming and J lost 0 bases; unmatched junction nucleotides: 3. The CDR3 loop reads CASSLSGQGFSYEQYF. The CDR3 DNA sequence: TGTGCCAGCAGTTTATCCGGACAGGGGTTCTCCTACGAGCAGTACTTC.

V usage is TRBV18 and J usage is TRBJ1-5; the match to TRBD1 covers 10 bases. The CDR3 is 17 residues long. The junction had 7 bases not matched to a gene; V was cut back by 3 bases and J by 2 bases. CDR1 is KGHSH, CDR2 LQKENI, per germline. Written as DNA, the CDR3 is TGTGCCAGCTCACCCTCAAGGGACAGGGGTGGCAATCAGCCCCAGCATTTT. Amino acid sequence: CASSPSRDRGGNQPQHF.

This chain joins TRBV7-9 and TRBJ1-5; tentatively, D is TRBD1 (5 bases). V was shortened by 1 base and J by 6 bases, with 10 bases between the two germline ends. Germline V gives CDR1 SEHNR, CDR2 FQNEAQ (reference sequence). The CDR3 runs to 14 residues. The CDR3 sequence is CASSLVGGGQPQHF. The CDR3 nucleotides read TGTGCCAGCAGCTTAGTGGGGGGGGGTCAGCCCCAGCATTTT.

This clone was seen a handful of times. J is TRBJ2-3 and V is TRBV5-1; 8 bases agree with TRBD2. The CDR3 loop spans 16 amino acids. V was pared by 4 bases and J by 3 bases, with 10 bases of the junction left unmatched. The germline CDR1 and CDR2 sequences are SGHRS and YFSETQ. CDR3: CASSPQAGETTDTQYF. In DNA form, the CDR3 reads TGCGCCAGCAGCCCACAAGCGGGAGAAACAACAGATACGCAGTATTTT.

This chain uses TRBV5-1 with TRBJ2-5; 8 nucleotides match TRBD2. The trim removed 1 base at V and 2 bases at J, leaving 10 bases unmatched. The CDR3 runs to 17 residues. CDR1 SGHRS and CDR2 YFSETQ come from the germline V gene. CDR3 bases: TGCGCCAGCAGCTTGAGTCCCGCGGGAGGCGTTCAAGAGACCCAGTACTTC. Translating gives CASSLSPAGGVQETQYF.

The V call is TRBV7-9, the J call TRBJ2-3; D possibly corresponds to TRBD1 (5 bases). The CDR3 has 15 amino acids. The germline V gene has CDR1 SEHNR and CDR2 FQNEAQ (reference sequence). The germline V and J ends were trimmed by 1 base and 0 bases, with 8 bases remaining between them. As DNA, the CDR3 is TGTGCCAGCAGCTTAGGGACACTCAGCACAGATACGCAGTATTTT. Residues: CASSLGTLSTDTQYF.

The DNA for the CDR3 is TGCGCCAGCAGCCAAGAAAGGTGGACAGGAATGAGTGAAAAACTGTTTTTT. Translating it yields CASSQERWTGMSEKLFF. The chain employs TRBV4-3 and TRBJ1-4; 7 positions match TRBD1. Germline V lookup: CDR1 LGHNA, CDR2 YSLEER. The CDR3 totals 17 residues. The V gene end was trimmed by 0 bases and the J gene end by 7 bases; junction bases not matched to a gene: 11.

This rearrangement joins TRBV14 to TRBJ2-3; 10 nucleotides align to TRBD2. Per germline, CDR1 SGHDN and CDR2 FVKESK. The CDR3 totals 17 residues. V was pared by 2 bases and J by 4 bases, with 9 bases of the junction left unmatched. CDR3 nucleotide sequence: TGTGCCAGCAGCCAATATCTAGCGGGAGACGGGTCAGATACGCAGTATTTT. Translated, it gives CASSQYLAGDGSDTQYF.